The rows below give T cell receptor beta chains drawn from one sample of a study of T-cell reconstitution after alpha-beta-depleted transplantation in children. TCRdb re-called the PCR reads through MiXCR, storing one row per CDR3 protein. The sample lists 250,000 to 300,000 distinct CDR3 sequences; 9.9% were seen once. Specimen: PBMCs from the stem cell graft donor, collected from the stem cell graft. The receptors shown here come from a human donor who donated a stem cell graft to a child with SCID. The CDR3 runs from the conserved cysteine through the conserved F or W. D genes are given only for firm matches. Clone size appears in some rows only: once, few, many, or a class for an expanded clone.

>14|TRBD1|TRBV6-5|few|TRBJ1-1
TGTGCCAGCAGTTACTCTCACAGGGGGCCTGAAGCTTTCTTT
CASSYSHRGPEAFF
>14|-|TRBV7-8|many|TRBJ1-1
TGTGCCAGCAGCTTAGGGTGGAGGAACACTGAAGCTTTCTTT
CASSLGWRNTEAFF
>15|TRBD1|TRBV12-3/TRBV12-4|-|TRBJ2-5
TGTGCCAGCAGTTCCCGACAGGGGGGTCAAGAGACCCAGTACTTC
CASSSRQGGQETQYF
>16|TRBD2|TRBV3-1|few|TRBJ2-3
TGTGCCAGCAGCCAATCAGGCGGGAGGGGGACAGATACGCAGTATTTT
CASSQSGGRGTDTQYF
>15|TRBD1|TRBV15|-|TRBJ2-5
TGTGCCACCAGCGTTAACGACAGGGCGCAAGAGACCCAGTACTTC
CATSVNDRAQETQYF
>18|-|TRBV10-3|few|TRBJ2-3
TGTGCCATCAGTGAGCCCGGCGTCTTTGGGGGGACCACAGATACGCAGTATTTT
CAISEPGVFGGTTDTQYF
>17|TRBD2|TRBV20-1|once|TRBJ2-1
TGCTGTGCCCCGGGGACTAGCGGGGGGGCGTCCCACAATGAGCAGTTCTTC
CCAPGTSGGASHNEQFF
>15|-|TRBV13|few|TRBJ1-2
TGTGCCAGCAGCTTAGGTCTAGGGACTTCTTACGGCTACACCTTC
CASSLGLGTSYGYTF
>15|TRBD2|TRBV5-1|-|TRBJ2-1
TGCGCCAGCAGCTTGAGGCTAGCGGGGGGTAATGAGCAGTTCTTC
CASSLRLAGGNEQFF
>15|TRBD2|TRBV12-5|many|TRBJ2-1
TGTGCTAGTGGAGGACGGGGGGGGCCCTACAATGAGCAGTTCTTC
CASGGRGGPYNEQFF
>15|TRBD1|TRBV20-1|few|TRBJ1-5
TGCAGTGCTCTCAGGGGGCGCGAGGGCAATCAGCCCCAGCATTTT
CSALRGREGNQPQHF
>14|-|TRBV5-1|-|TRBJ1-6
TGCGCCAGCAGCTTGGACGCGGATAATTCACCCCTCCACTTT
CASSLDADNSPLHF
>14|TRBD1|TRBV5-1|many|TRBJ2-7
TGCGCCAGCAGCGCTGGGACAGAAAAGTACGAGCAGTACTTC
CASSAGTEKYEQYF
>13|-|TRBV20-1|few|TRBJ2-2
TGCAGTGCTAGAGATTGGAGGGTTGGGGAGCTGTTTTTT
CSARDWRVGELFF
>18|TRBD1|TRBV3-1|few|TRBJ1-6
TGTGCCAGCAGCCAAGATCGGACAGGGAGCTCCTATAATTCACCCCTCCACTTT
CASSQDRTGSSYNSPLHF
>14|-|TRBV5-4|-|TRBJ2-3
TGTGCCAGCAGCTCCAAGACAGTCACAGATACGCAGTATTTT
CASSSKTVTDTQYF
>17|-|TRBV11-3|many|TRBJ1-1
TGTGCCAGCAGCTCGGCCGACGGAGGATTTCTGAACACTGAAGCTTTCTTT
CASSSADGGFLNTEAFF
>14|-|TRBV29-1|-|TRBJ2-7
TGCAGCGTTGAGAGTAGTAACGGCTCCTACGAGCAGTACTTC
CSVESSNGSYEQYF
>12|-|TRBV7-8|few|TRBJ1-2
TGTGCCAGCAGCCCCAGCGGGGGAGGCTACACCTTC
CASSPSGGGYTF
>12|-|TRBV5-6|many|TRBJ2-7
TGTGCCAGCAGCTTGCTACCTTACGAGCAGTACTTC
CASSLLPYEQYF
>16|TRBD1|TRBV7-8|-|TRBJ2-1
TGTGCCAGCAGCTTGGTTTCACAGGGGTTTGGCAATGAGCAGTTCTTC
CASSLVSQGFGNEQFF
>16|-|TRBV20-1|many|TRBJ2-4
TGCAGTGCTAGAGATTCACTTAGTCCGGCCAAAAACATTCAGTACTTC
CSARDSLSPAKNIQYF
>13|-|TRBV15|few|TRBJ2-1
TGTGCCACCAGCAGAGATCGGACCTCTGAGCAGTTCTTC
CATSRDRTSEQFF
>13|-|TRBV12-3/TRBV12-4|few|TRBJ2-1
TGTGCCAGCAATAACAGGGAAGTCAATGAGCAGTTCTTC
CASNNREVNEQFF
>13|-|TRBV12-3/TRBV12-4|few|TRBJ2-5
TGTGCCAGCAGTTTGGCAGATTACGGGACCCAGTACTTC
CASSLADYGTQYF
>14|TRBD1|TRBV14|many|TRBJ1-4
TGTGCCAGCAGCTCCGGGACAGCAAATGAAAAACTGTTTTTT
CASSSGTANEKLFF
>13|TRBD1|TRBV2|-|TRBJ2-5
TGTGCCAGCCGAGGGGGCGGAAAAGAGACCCAGTACTTC
CASRGGGKETQYF
>14|TRBD1|TRBV20-1|few|TRBJ1-5
TGCAGTGCTAGAGATCAGGGGGCCTATCAGCCCCAGCATTTT
CSARDQGAYQPQHF
>17|TRBD2|TRBV7-6|-|TRBJ2-1
TGTGCCAGCAGCTCTCGGGGGGGGTCTAGCTCCTACAATGAGCAGTTCTTC
CASSSRGGSSSYNEQFF
>13|TRBD1|TRBV5-1|many|TRBJ1-6
TGCGCCAGCCGAGATACAACAGGGGAACCCCTCCACTTT
CASRDTTGEPLHF
>16|TRBD1|TRBV7-9|few|TRBJ2-7
TGTGCCAGCAGCGCAGGACAGGCTTCCACGGCCTACGAGCAGTACTTC
CASSAGQASTAYEQYF
>17|-|TRBV12-3/TRBV12-4|-|TRBJ2-7
TGTGCCAGCAGTTTAATGTCCCGATTGGACAGTCCCTACGAGCAGTACTTC
CASSLMSRLDSPYEQYF
>17|-|TRBV5-1|-|TRBJ2-2
TGCGCCAGCAGCTCGAAGCAGGGTCCCGCGAACACCGGGAAGCTGTTTTTT
CASSSKQGPANTGKLFF
>13|-|TRBV12-3/TRBV12-4|few|TRBJ2-1
TGTGCCAGCAGTTTATTCGGCAGGGGTGAGCAGTTCTTC
CASSLFGRGEQFF
>16|TRBD2|TRBV3-1|many|TRBJ2-7
TGTGCCAGCAGCCAAGAATGGACTAGCGGGGTCTACGAGCAGTACTTC
CASSQEWTSGVYEQYF
>15|-|TRBV29-1|-|TRBJ2-3
TGCAGCGTTGCCAAGGTGGGGGCCCCCACAGATACGCAGTATTTT
CSVAKVGAPTDTQYF
>15|TRBD1|TRBV10-3|many|TRBJ2-1
TGTGCCACCGCCACCCCGGGACAGGGCACAAATGAGCAGTTCTTC
CATATPGQGTNEQFF
>17|TRBD1|TRBV7-8|-|TRBJ2-2
TGTGCCAGCAGCTTAGCTAGACAGGGGGTGAACACCGGGGAGCTGTTTTTT
CASSLARQGVNTGELFF
>15|-|TRBV6-5|-|TRBJ2-1
TGTGCCAGCAGTTACCGCGGGACAGCAGAGAATGAGCAGTTCTTC
CASSYRGTAENEQFF
>15|-|TRBV10-3|-|TRBJ2-7
TGTGCCATCAGTGGGTATGACGGCCTCGGTTACGAGCAGTACTTC
CAISGYDGLGYEQYF
>15|TRBD1|TRBV5-6|few|TRBJ2-3
TGTGCCAGCAGCAAGGACAGGGGGCTCGCAGATACGCAGTATTTT
CASSKDRGLADTQYF
>14|TRBD1|TRBV20-1|-|TRBJ1-6
TGCAGTGCTCTACCGGGACAGGAGGAGTCACCCCTCCACTTT
CSALPGQEESPLHF
>15|TRBD1|TRBV20-1|-|TRBJ2-2
TGCAGTGCTAGAGGGGGACAGGGGGCTCCCGGGGAGCTGTTTTTT
CSARGGQGAPGELFF
>14|-|TRBV5-1|few|TRBJ2-3
TGCGCCAGCAGCAAGACAGGAGCAACAGATACGCAGTATTTT
CASSKTGATDTQYF
>12|TRBD1|TRBV29-1|-|TRBJ2-3
TGCAGCGTAACAGGGGGCACAGATACGCAGTATTTT
CSVTGGTDTQYF
>13|-|TRBV2|-|TRBJ2-3
TGTGCCAGCAGTGAGGCCTCAGGGTTTTCGCTGTATTTT
CASSEASGFSLYF
>14|-|TRBV20-1|few|TRBJ1-2
TGCAGTGCTAGAGATAACAGGGTAGACTATGGCTACACCTTC
CSARDNRVDYGYTF
>14|TRBD1|TRBV7-2|-|TRBJ2-2
TGTGCCAGCAGCACCCGACAGGGCGTCGGGGAGCTGTTTTTT
CASSTRQGVGELFF
>14|-|TRBV5-6|-|TRBJ2-7
TGTGCCAGCAGCTTGGAGACAGACACCTACGAGCAGTACTTC
CASSLETDTYEQYF
>15|TRBD1|TRBV4-2|-|TRBJ1-6
TGTGCCAGCAGCTACCGGGACAGAGATACTTCACCCCTCCACTTT
CASSYRDRDTSPLHF
>15|-|TRBV6-1|-|TRBJ2-2
TGTGCCAGCAGCGAGAGGCCCCGCGGGACCGGGGAGCTGTTTTTT
CASSERPRGTGELFF
>12|-|TRBV5-1|-|TRBJ2-5
TGCGCCAGCGGCAGCTACCAAGAGACCCAGTACTTC
CASGSYQETQYF